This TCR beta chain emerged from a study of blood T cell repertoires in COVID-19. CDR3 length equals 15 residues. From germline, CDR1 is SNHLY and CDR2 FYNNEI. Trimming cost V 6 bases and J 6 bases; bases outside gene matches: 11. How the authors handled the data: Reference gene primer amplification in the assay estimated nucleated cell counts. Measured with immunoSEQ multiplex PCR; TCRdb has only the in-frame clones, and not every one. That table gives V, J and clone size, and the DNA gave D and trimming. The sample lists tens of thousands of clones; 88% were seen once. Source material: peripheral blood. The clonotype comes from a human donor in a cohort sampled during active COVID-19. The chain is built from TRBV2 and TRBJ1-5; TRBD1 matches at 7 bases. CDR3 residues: CASRENRGLGQPQHF. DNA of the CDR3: TGTGCCAGCAGGGAAAACAGGGGCTTGGGTCAGCCCCAGCATTTT.